The 27 T cell receptor beta chains below come from one sample, sequenced in a study of blood T cell repertoires in COVID-19. Generated by immunoSEQ multiplex PCR, the TCRdb table keeps only in-frame clones and is missing some. The sample holds about 150,000 clones; over 70% are singletons and the top ten take about 0.58%. Specimen: peripheral blood. The receptors originated from a man between 60 and 70 years old with acute or convalescent COVID-19.

This chain joins TRBV30 and TRBJ2-1; 8 bases align to TRBD2. Germline V CDR1 and CDR2: GTSNPN, SVGIG (reference sequence). The CDR3 is 13 residues long. The V and J ends lost 2 bases and 12 bases, in that order; junction bases with no gene match: 9. The CDR3 spells CAWSPIGRGAQFF. CDR3 DNA: TGTGCCTGGAGTCCCATTGGGCGGGGGGCGCAGTTCTTC.

The gene calls are TRBV6-2 or TRBV6-3 and TRBJ2-7; TRBD1 aligns across 7 bases. CDR1 MNHEY and CDR2 SVGEGT come from the germline V gene. Trimming took 2 bases from V and 2 from J; bases not matched to a gene: 6. The CDR3 totals 15 residues. CDR3 amino acids: CASSYGQGDPYEQYF. The CDR3 bases are TGTGCCAGCAGTTACGGGCAGGGGGATCCCTACGAGCAGTACTTC.

The V gene is TRBV3-1 (or the pseudogene TRBV3-2), the J gene TRBJ2-4; 7 bases align to TRBD1. Trimming at V came to 1 base and at J to 9 bases, leaving 3 bases not matched to a gene. This CDR3 has 13 amino acids. In germline, CDR1 is LGHDT, CDR2 YNNKEL (reference sequence). CDR3 in amino acids: CASSQGQGGIQYF. CDR3 sequence (DNA): TGTGCCAGCAGCCAAGGACAGGGCGGCATTCAGTACTTC.

At least ten counts were recorded for this clone. The CDR3 DNA sequence: TGTGCCAGCACCCGCGGGGAGGGCAATCAGCCCCAGCATTTT. As protein: CASTRGEGNQPQHF. The chain carries TRBV2 and TRBJ1-5; D is undetermined. There are 14 residues in the CDR3. Deletions cut 7 bases from V and 2 bases from J, with 12 bases between. Germline CDR1 and CDR2: SNHLY and FYNNEI.

This clone was observed a few times. The chain recombines TRBV4-1 with TRBJ2-5; 8 bases fit TRBD2. This CDR3 is 16 amino acids long. The junction had 9 bases not matched to a gene; V was cut back by 2 bases and J by 4 bases. Germline V gene data show CDR1 as MGHRA and CDR2 as YSYEKL. DNA for the CDR3: TGCGCCAGCAGCCAAACCGGGGGGGCCCTACCAGAGACCCAGTACTTC. Residues: CASSQTGGALPETQYF.

This clone was seen only once. The V gene is TRBV24-1, the J gene TRBJ1-5; D is unresolved. V lost 2 bases to trimming and J lost 4 bases, with 8 bases between them. In germline, CDR1 is KGHDR, CDR2 SFDVKD. CDR3 length: 14 residues. This chain's CDR3 is CATSDSRRNQPQHF. DNA for the CDR3: TGTGCCACCAGTGATTCTAGACGGAATCAGCCCCAGCATTTT.

The chain carries TRBV30 and TRBJ1-4; unclear D gene. V was cut by 2 bases and J by 3 bases, with 13 bases left in between. The CDR3 has 15 residues. Germline V CDR1 and CDR2: GTSNPN, SVGIG (reference sequence). CDR3 in amino acids: CAWSREFGANEKLFF. In DNA, the CDR3 is TGTGCCTGGAGTCGGGAGTTTGGGGCTAATGAAAAACTGTTTTTT. Complete variable domain (other parts from reference TRBV30 and TRBJ1-4): SQTIHQWPATLVQPVGSPLSLECTVEGTSNPNLYWYRQAAGRGLQLLFYSVGIGQISSEVPQNLSASRPQDRQFILSSKKLLLSDSGFYLCAWSREFGANEKLFFGSGTQLSVL.

The CDR3 coding sequence is TGTGCCAGCAGCTTAGGCCAGGGGGTCCGACGCTACACCTTC. Its translation is CASSLGQGVRRYTF. The rearrangement uses TRBV13 and TRBJ1-2; 7 nucleotides match TRBD1. This CDR3 region has 14 residues. Germline CDR1 PRHDT, CDR2 FYEKMQ (reference sequence). Losses at the gene ends were 0 bases for V and 9 bases for J; bases not matched to a gene: 7. The whole variable domain, remainder taken from reference TRBV13 and TRBJ1-2, is AAGVIQSPRHLIKEKRETATLKCYPIPRHDTVYWYQQGPGQDPQFLISFYEKMQSDKGSIPDRFSAQQFSDYHSELNMSSLELGDSALYFCASSLGQGVRRYTFGSGTRLTVV.

V gene TRBV3-1 (or the pseudogene TRBV3-2) combines with J gene TRBJ1-4, with TRBD1 identical over 9 bases. CDR1 is LGHDT and CDR2 is YNNKEL in the germline V gene (reference sequence). This CDR3 is 15 amino acids long. Trimming at V came to 4 bases and at J to 3 bases, leaving 3 bases not matched to a gene. The CDR3 nucleotides read TGTGCCAGCAGCCCTAGACAGGGGGCTAATGAAAAACTGTTTTTT. It is translated as CASSPRQGANEKLFF.

The chain employs TRBV28 and TRBJ1-6, with TRBD1 identical over 7 bases. This CDR3 has 14 residues. In germline, CDR1 is MDHEN, CDR2 SYDVKM. After removal of 3 bases from V and 9 bases from J, the junction contained 5 bases not matched to a gene. DNA for the CDR3: TGTGCCAGCAGTTTTAGACAGGGTGGTTCACCCCTCCACTTT. Its translation: CASSFRQGGSPLHF.

This clone was detected once. V and J are TRBV28 and TRBJ2-7, with D unresolved. This CDR3 contains 14 residues. Germline CDR1 reads MDHEN; CDR2 reads SYDVKM. V lost 4 bases and J lost 1, with 11 bases in between. The CDR3 loop reads CASSSPHRSYEQYF. CDR3 nucleotide sequence: TGTGCCAGCAGTTCCCCCCACAGATCCTACGAGCAGTACTTC.

This chain uses TRBV4-3 with TRBJ2-7, with a weak D call TRBD1 (6 bases). The CDR3 runs 13 residues. The germline V gene encodes CDR1 LGHNA and CDR2 YSLEER. V was trimmed by 2 bases and J by 3 bases, leaving 8 bases between them. The CDR3 DNA is TGCGCCAGCAGCCAACAACAGGGCTACGAGCAGTACTTC. Protein product: CASSQQQGYEQYF.

The J gene is TRBJ2-2, the V gene TRBV2; a possible D gene is TRBD1 (6 bases). V was cut by 4 bases and J by 8 bases, with 11 bases left in between. CDR1 SNHLY and CDR2 FYNNEI come from the germline V gene. The CDR3 has 13 residues. CDR3 in DNA: TGTGCCAGCAGTGTTAAGGGGGATGGGGAGCTGTTTTTT. Residues: CASSVKGDGELFF.

V gene TRBV3-1 (or the pseudogene TRBV3-2) combines with J gene TRBJ2-7, with TRBD2 identical over 7 bases. There are 18 residues in the CDR3. Germline lookup yields CDR1 LGHDT and CDR2 YNNKEL (reference sequence). V trimming: 4 bases; J trimming: 3 bases; junction bases outside the gene matches: 18. The CDR3 loop is CASSRKPILLAGVYEQYF. The CDR3 DNA sequence: TGTGCCAGCAGCCGAAAGCCTATCCTTCTCGCGGGGGTCTACGAGCAGTACTTC.

This chain joins TRBV25-1 and TRBJ1-1, with D tentatively TRBD1 (5 bases). The CDR3 has 15 residues. Germline V gene sequence: CDR1 MGHDK, CDR2 SYGVNS. Trimming removed 3 bases from V and 4 bases from J, with 15 bases in between. The DNA of the CDR3 is TGTGCCAGCAGTGAGCACGGGGGGTTGATCACTGAAGCTTTCTTT. It is translated as CASSEHGGLITEAFF.

The genes are TRBV6-2 or TRBV6-3 and TRBJ2-6, with a tentative D call TRBD1 (6 bases). The germline gives CDR1 MNHEY, CDR2 SVGEGT. V lost 5 bases and J 3 bases, leaving 23 bases between the germline ends. The CDR3 is made up of 19 amino acids. CDR3 coding DNA: TGTGCCAGCAGTACCATGAGACAGGCTAACTTAATTGGGGCCAACGTCCTGACTTTC. This translates into CASSTMRQANLIGANVLTF.

The CDR3 reads CATSETGTGNSPLHF. The CDR3, as DNA: TGTGCCACCAGTGAAACCGGGACAGGGAATTCACCCCTCCACTTT. The chain couples TRBV24-1 to TRBJ1-6, with TRBD1 matching 9 bases. Per germline, CDR1 KGHDR and CDR2 SFDVKD. The trim removed 4 bases at V and 7 bases at J, leaving 4 bases unmatched. CDR3 length equals 15 residues.

This sequence joins TRBV19 and TRBJ2-1; a possible D gene is TRBD2 (6 bases). Per the germline V gene, CDR1 is LNHDA and CDR2 is SQIVND (reference sequence). With 3 bases removed from V and 4 bases from J, the gap between germline ends came to 13 bases. CDR3 length: 15 amino acids. CDR3 sequence reads: CASSISGAGYNEQFF. The CDR3 coding sequence is TGTGCCAGTAGTATCTCCGGGGCGGGGTACAATGAGCAGTTCTTC.

The chain joins TRBV28 to TRBJ2-7; D might be TRBD1 (5 bases). Per the germline V gene, CDR1 is MDHEN and CDR2 is SYDVKM. The CDR3 runs 14 residues. V lost 3 bases and J 4 bases, leaving 13 bases between the germline ends. The CDR3 loop reads CASSFPDIRYEQYF. Written as DNA, the CDR3 is TGTGCCAGCAGTTTCCCGGACATTCGGTACGAGCAGTACTTC.

V is TRBV5-1 and J is TRBJ1-1; TRBD1 matches 8 bases. CDR1 is SGHRS, CDR2 YFSETQ, per germline. Losses at the gene ends were 4 bases for V and 0 bases for J; bases not matched to a gene: 11. This CDR3 is 17 amino acids long. In DNA, the CDR3 is TGCGCCAGCAGCCTCAGGGGGCAGGTTGGGCTGAACACTGAAGCTTTCTTT. Residues: CASSLRGQVGLNTEAFF. Full variable domain (rest looked up from reference TRBV5-1 and TRBJ1-1): KAGVTQTPRYLIKTRGQQVTLSCSPISGHRSVSWYQQTPGQGLQFLFEYFSETQRNKGNFPGRFSGRQFSNSRSEMNVSTLELGDSALYLCASSLRGQVGLNTEAFFGQGTRLTVV.

This chain joins TRBV5-6 and TRBJ2-3; 14 bases are a match to TRBD2. This CDR3 has 16 amino acids. Germline values: CDR1 SGHDT, CDR2 YYEEEE. After removal of 4 bases from V and 9 bases from J, the junction contained 10 bases not matched to a gene. Here the CDR3 DNA reads TGTGCCAGCAGCCCCCGACTAGCGGGAGGGGGGAGAACGCAGTATTTT. It is translated as CASSPRLAGGGRTQYF. Full variable domain (rest looked up from reference TRBV5-6 and TRBJ2-3): DAGVTQSPTHLIKTRGQQVTLRCSPKSGHDTVSWYQQALGQGPQFIFQYYEEEERQRGNFPDRFSGHQFPNYSSELNVNALLLGDSALYLCASSPRLAGGGRTQYFGPGTRLTVL.

The chain employs TRBV6-2 or TRBV6-3 and TRBJ1-1, with 8 bases identical to TRBD1. Germline loops: CDR1 MNHEY, CDR2 SVGEGT. There are 14 residues in the CDR3. Trimming at V came to 2 bases and at J to 7 bases, leaving 6 bases not matched to a gene. In DNA form, the CDR3 reads TGTGCCAGCAGTTACCGCTCCGGGACAGGTGAAGCTTTCTTT. Translated: CASSYRSGTGEAFF.

CDR3 coding DNA: TGTGCCAGCAGTCCTCGGAACTATGGCTACACCTTC. This codes for CASSPRNYGYTF. The chain is built from TRBV6-1 and TRBJ1-2; D call uncertain. The CDR3 consists of 12 residues. Trimming took 5 bases from V and 2 from J, leaving 6 bases between them. Germline loops: CDR1 MNHNS, CDR2 SASEGT.

The chain couples TRBV11-2 to TRBJ2-2, with 12 positions matching TRBD2. V shed 1 base and J 6 bases; nucleotides not matched to a gene: 3. The CDR3 length is 16 residues. The germline gives CDR1 SGHAT, CDR2 FQNNGV. The CDR3 spells CASSLVSSGGAGELFF. CDR3 DNA sequence: TGTGCCAGCAGCTTAGTATCTAGCGGGGGGGCCGGGGAGCTGTTTTTT.

The chain combines TRBV5-8 with TRBJ2-7; D is perhaps TRBD1 (6 bases). Between the trimmed V and J ends, which lost 4 bases and 6 bases, there was a span of 20 bases. From germline, CDR1 is SGHTS and CDR2 YDEGEE. The CDR3 runs to 15 residues. The CDR3 coding sequence is TGTGCCAGCAGCCCCCACAGGGTAAGCGGTGGCGAGCAGTACTTC. This translates into CASSPHRVSGGEQYF.

V is TRBV5-4 and J is TRBJ2-5; 7 positions match TRBD2. Per the germline V gene, CDR1 is SGHNT and CDR2 is YYREEE (reference sequence). Losses at the gene ends were 1 base for V and 5 bases for J; bases not matched to a gene: 5. The CDR3 is 14 residues long. Written as DNA, the CDR3 is TGTGCCAGCAGCTTGACCTCCGGGGGGGAGACCCAGTACTTC. Translation gives CASSLTSGGETQYF.

The chain uses TRBV7-2 and TRBJ2-2, with D possibly TRBD2 on 6 matching bases. This CDR3 has 15 residues. Trimming stripped 3 bases from V and 0 bases from J, with 8 bases between. Germline CDR1 SGHTA, CDR2 FQGNSA. The CDR3 coding sequence is TGTGCCAGCAGCTTCGGGGGTCCGAACACCGGGGAGCTGTTTTTT. Translation gives CASSFGGPNTGELFF.